Below are 20 T cell receptor beta chains sequenced from a single sample in a study of CD8 T cells in ankylosing spondylitis. Findings and caveats of the study: Ankylosing spondylitis blood seemed to carry a telltale TCR beta motif made of eight highly homologous variants.

These receptors lack a known antigen. One entry per CDR3 protein results from TCRdb running MiXCR on the 5' RACE reads. This sample has roughly 450,000 distinct CDR3 sequences, with roughly 27% found just once. The sequencing input was blood, either unsorted or a sorted T cell fraction (not recorded which). These receptors came from a male donor with ankylosing spondylitis.

The sample holds a few counts of this clonotype. J is TRBJ2-7 and V is TRBV5-1; D remains unclear. CDR3 size: 13 residues. The germline V gene has CDR1 SGHRS and CDR2 YFSETQ. V shed 0 bases and J shed 6 bases, with 10 bases lying between them. DNA for the CDR3: TGCGCCAGCAGCTTGGACAGATCGGGCGAGCAGTACTTC. It translates to CASSLDRSGEQYF.

This clonotype was picked up a small number of times. V usage is TRBV6-1 and J usage is TRBJ1-6; no firm D call. The CDR3 covers 16 residues. V was clipped by 7 bases and J by 3 bases, with 16 bases between them. Looked up from germline, CDR1 is MNHNS and CDR2 is SASEGT. The CDR3 bases are TGTGCCAGCATGTACATCCGGAGGTTCTATAATTCACCCCTCCACTTT. Translation: CASMYIRRFYNSPLHF.

This clonotype was recorded a few times. The V gene is TRBV5-5, the J gene TRBJ2-4; 7 bases are a match to TRBD1. The trim removed 2 bases at V and 3 bases at J, leaving 8 bases unmatched. This CDR3 is built from 16 residues. Germline V gene sequence: CDR1 SGHKS, CDR2 YYEKEE (reference sequence). CDR3 DNA sequence: TGTGCCAGCAGCTTACAGGGGAGCTTGGGCAAAAACATTCAGTACTTC. It specifies CASSLQGSLGKNIQYF.

The chain combines TRBV7-9 with TRBJ2-5; D is uncertain. The CDR3 extends over 12 amino acids. The germline V and J ends were trimmed by 8 bases and 5 bases, with 12 bases remaining between them. Germline V gene lookup returns CDR1 SEHNR and CDR2 FQNEAQ (reference sequence). CDR3 DNA: TGTGCCAGCCGGGTGGGGTTGGAGACCCAGTACTTC. This translates into CASRVGLETQYF.

The rearrangement links TRBV7-9 to TRBJ2-1; no clear D. Germline V gives CDR1 SEHNR, CDR2 FQNEAQ (reference sequence). CDR3 length: 13 amino acids. Deletions cut 3 bases from V and 4 bases from J, with 7 bases between. CDR3 in DNA: TGTGCCAGCAGCTTTACGGCGTACAATGAGCAGTTCTTC. Protein product: CASSFTAYNEQFF.

The chain couples TRBV5-1 to TRBJ2-1; 9 bases align to TRBD2. The CDR3 is 16 residues long. J was trimmed by 1 base and V by 4 bases; bases with no gene match: 6. Germline loops: CDR1 SGHRS, CDR2 YFSETQ. CDR3 sequence reads: CASSRGTSLSYNEQFF. The CDR3 DNA is TGCGCCAGCAGCCGCGGGACTAGCTTGTCCTACAATGAGCAGTTCTTC.

This clonotype was seen a handful of times. The V gene is TRBV12-3 or TRBV12-4, the J gene TRBJ2-1; D tentatively fits TRBD1 or TRBD2 (5 bases each). The CDR3 sequence is 19 residues long. Trimming took off 5 bases at V and 0 bases at J, with 23 bases between the two ends. This CDR3 reads CASSMRGSRVRSSYNEQFF. The CDR3 DNA sequence: TGTGCCAGCAGTATGAGGGGTAGTAGGGTCCGTAGCTCCTACAATGAGCAGTTCTTC.

This rearrangement joins TRBV20-1 to TRBJ2-7; D is perhaps TRBD2 (5 bases). The CDR3 loop spans 15 amino acids. Per germline, CDR1 DFQATT and CDR2 SNEGSKA (reference sequence). Deletions cut 0 bases from V and 6 bases from J, with 18 bases between. Here the CDR3 reads CSARDVRGDTVEQYF. CDR3 coding DNA: TGCAGTGCTAGAGATGTCCGGGGAGATACGGTCGAGCAGTACTTC.

V is TRBV11-2 and J is TRBJ2-1; 8 bases align to TRBD2. Germline V gene sequence: CDR1 SGHAT, CDR2 FQNNGV. This CDR3 spans 17 amino acids. Trimming at V came to 5 bases and at J to 6 bases, leaving 15 bases not matched to a gene. In DNA, the CDR3 is TGTGCCAGCAGCCTACGATTCGGTAGCGGGGAAATCAATGAGCAGTTCTTC. Encoded protein: CASSLRFGSGEINEQFF.

The gene calls are TRBV27 and TRBJ1-1, with D unclear. Trimming pared 0 bases from V and 4 bases from J, leaving 15 bases between. The CDR3 sequence is 16 residues long. Germline lookup yields CDR1 MNHEY and CDR2 SMNVEV (reference sequence). CDR3 nucleotide sequence: TGTGCCAGCAGTTTATCGCGAGCGCGGGGTGGCACTGAAGCTTTCTTT. It encodes CASSLSRARGGTEAFF.

This clonotype was found a few times. The V call is TRBV3-1, the J call TRBJ2-1, with 8 bases lining up with TRBD2. This CDR3 has 18 amino acids. V shed 5 bases, J shed 1 base, and the junction held 13 bases outside the gene matches. Germline V lookup: CDR1 LGHDT, CDR2 YNNKEL (reference sequence). The DNA of the CDR3 is TGTGCCAGCAGCTCAATCGGTATCAGCGGGAGTTCCTACAATGAGCAGTTCTTC. Translated, it gives CASSSIGISGSSYNEQFF.

The chain recombines TRBV12-3 or TRBV12-4 with TRBJ2-2, with 12 bases aligning to TRBD2. The J segment lost 1 base and the V segment lost 5 bases, leaving 5 bases of the junction unmatched. CDR3 length: 17 amino acids. CDR3 amino acids: CASSPPGLAGNTGELFF. CDR3 sequence (DNA): TGTGCCAGCAGTCCCCCGGGACTAGCGGGGAACACCGGGGAGCTGTTTTTT.

The chain is built from TRBV12-3 or TRBV12-4 and TRBJ2-3, with 10 nucleotides matching TRBD2. The V and J ends lost 7 bases and 1 base, in that order; junction bases with no gene match: 5. There are 15 residues in the CDR3. In DNA form, the CDR3 reads TGTGCCAGCAACCACGGGACTAGCGGCACAGATACGCAGTATTTT. It yields the protein CASNHGTSGTDTQYF.

This clonotype was counted between two and nine times. This sequence joins TRBV7-9 and TRBJ1-5; D is unclear. Per the germline V gene, CDR1 is SEHNR and CDR2 is FQNEAQ (reference sequence). The V end was cut by 4 bases, the J end by 10 bases, with 11 bases between. The CDR3 totals 12 residues. CDR3 sequence (DNA): TGTGCCAGCAGCTCCGCTCCGGGACCCCAGCATTTT. It encodes CASSSAPGPQHF.

The genes are TRBV2 and TRBJ1-2, with D possibly matching TRBD1 (5 bases). The CDR3 sequence is 13 residues long. CDR1 and CDR2 (germline): SNHLY, FYNNEI. The germline V and J ends were trimmed by 4 bases and 5 bases, with 11 bases remaining between them. CDR3 coding DNA: TGTGCCAGCAGTGCCAGCGGGGCTTATGGCTACACCTTC. Its translation: CASSASGAYGYTF.

This clonotype occurred a few times. In nucleotides, the CDR3 is TGCGCCAGCAGCTTGGTTTCGGGAGTGGGAGGTGAGCAGTTCTTC. It codes for CASSLVSGVGGEQFF. V and J are TRBV5-1 and TRBJ2-1; weak D call: TRBD2 (6 bases). This CDR3 is 15 amino acids long. Trimming took off 0 bases at V and 9 bases at J, with 16 bases between the two ends. Germline assignment: CDR1 SGHRS and CDR2 YFSETQ.

The V gene is TRBV30, the J gene TRBJ1-2; D uncertain. Per germline, CDR1 GTSNPN and CDR2 SVGIG (reference sequence). V was clipped by 3 bases and J by 3 bases, with 17 bases between them. The CDR3 is 15 residues long. CDR3 DNA: TGTGCCTGGAGCCCTCCAGTGGATTTGGACTATGGCTACACCTTC. The encoded protein is CAWSPPVDLDYGYTF.

The chain links TRBV12-3 or TRBV12-4 to TRBJ1-3; D possibly corresponds to TRBD1 (5 bases). Trimming stripped 3 bases from V and 0 bases from J, with 18 bases between. The CDR3 is made up of 18 amino acids. CDR3 amino acids: CASSFWDPTPLSGNTIYF. The DNA for the CDR3 is TGTGCCAGCAGTTTTTGGGACCCTACTCCCCTCTCTGGAAACACCATATATTTT.

This clonotype was detected only once. The chain combines TRBV11-2 with TRBJ1-1; no firm D call. The V gene lost 1 base and the J gene lost 5 bases, with 11 bases spanning the gap. In germline, CDR1 is SGHAT, CDR2 FQNNGV. This CDR3 comprises 14 residues. CDR3 loop: CASSLVLMGTEAFF. In DNA, the CDR3 is TGTGCCAGCAGCTTAGTGTTGATGGGGACTGAAGCTTTCTTT.

This clonotype was seen only a few times. The rearrangement uses TRBV20-1 and TRBJ1-1; D perhaps matches TRBD1 (6 bases). Germline CDR1 reads DFQATT; CDR2 reads SNEGSKA (reference sequence). Trimming stripped 3 bases from V and 8 bases from J, with 16 bases between. This CDR3 is 13 amino acids long. The CDR3 DNA reads TGCAGTGCTAGGGACGCGGGGGGCGGCGAAGCTTTCTTT. Protein product: CSARDAGGGEAFF.